These 27 T cell receptor beta chains were all obtained from the same sample, sequenced in a study of radiation and T cells in renal cell carcinoma. Time point given: blood 4 weeks post-SBRT, at nephrectomy. Treatment in this sample: 15 Gy SBRT to primary tumor, nephrectomy 4 weeks later. TCRdb's copy holds only in-frame clones and misses some; the assay was immunoSEQ multiplex PCR. The sample consists of under 200,000 clones, 88% of them appearing once. Sequencing was performed on blood, taken from a patient whose treatment included radiotherapy and nephrectomy. The receptors here all came from a woman aged 50 to 65 with renal cell carcinoma.

The CDR3, as DNA: TGCGCCAGCAGCTTGCTTGCGCTAGCGGGGAACAATGAGCAGTTCTTC. Its translation: CASSLLALAGNNEQFF. The V gene is TRBV5-1, the J gene TRBJ2-1, with 9 bases aligning to TRBD2. In germline, CDR1 is SGHRS, CDR2 YFSETQ. J was trimmed by 5 bases and V by 1 base; bases with no gene match: 7. This CDR3 comprises 16 residues.

The chain employs TRBV6-5 and TRBJ1-1, with TRBD1 identical over 7 bases. The length of the CDR3 is 13 residues. Germline CDR1 reads MNHEY; CDR2 reads SVGAGI. Losses at the gene ends were 7 bases for V and 6 bases for J; bases not matched to a gene: 8. CDR3 residues: CASTRQGEPEAFF. The CDR3 DNA follows: TGTGCCAGCACCCGACAGGGAGAGCCTGAAGCTTTCTTT.

The J gene is TRBJ1-2, the V gene TRBV29-1; the D is unclear. This CDR3 has 12 residues. The germline V and J ends were trimmed by 5 bases and 4 bases, with 11 bases remaining between them. CDR1 is SQVTM and CDR2 is ANQGSEA in the germline V gene. CDR3 nucleotides: TGCAGCGTTTCTGGGGAGGCCTATGGCTACACCTTC. As protein: CSVSGEAYGYTF.

The rearrangement joins TRBV6-6 to TRBJ1-1; D remains ambiguous. Trimming shortened V by 0 bases and J by 10 bases, and 15 bases separated the two germline ends. The CDR3 sequence is 14 residues long. Per the germline V gene, CDR1 is MNHNY and CDR2 is SVGAGI (reference sequence). The CDR3 sequence: CASSYSVAPYRAFF. CDR3 nucleotide sequence: TGTGCCAGCAGTTACTCGGTTGCCCCTTATCGAGCTTTCTTT.

The rearrangement joins TRBV19 to TRBJ2-2, with 9 bases identical to TRBD1. CDR3 length: 13 amino acids. Per germline, CDR1 LNHDA and CDR2 SQIVND (reference sequence). V lost 6 bases and J lost 6; bases outside the gene matches: 2. The CDR3 spells CASRGQGSGELFF. DNA of the CDR3: TGTGCCAGTAGGGGACAGGGTTCCGGGGAGCTGTTTTTT.

This chain joins TRBV29-1 and TRBJ1-5, with 9 bases matching TRBD1. The germline gives CDR1 SQVTM, CDR2 ANQGSEA. Trimming took 7 bases from V and 4 from J; bases not matched to a gene: 8. This CDR3 has 14 residues. This CDR3 reads CSAGEGQGNQPQHF. The DNA for the CDR3 is TGCAGCGCAGGGGAGGGACAGGGAAATCAGCCCCAGCATTTT.

The chain is built from TRBV4-3 and TRBJ2-2; 11 bases are shared with TRBD2. The CDR3 consists of 16 residues. From germline, CDR1 is LGHNA and CDR2 YSLEER. V gave up 0 bases and J gave up 5 bases; unmatched junction bases: 2. CDR3: CASSQDLAGGTGELFF. The CDR3 nucleotides read TGCGCCAGCAGCCAAGACCTAGCGGGGGGTACCGGGGAGCTGTTTTTT.

The chain combines TRBV19 with TRBJ1-6; 7 nucleotides agree with TRBD1. The germline V gene has CDR1 LNHDA and CDR2 SQIVND (reference sequence). The CDR3 runs 14 residues. The J segment lost 7 bases and the V segment lost 6 bases, leaving 6 bases of the junction unmatched. The CDR3 DNA reads as TGTGCCAGTAGAACGGACAGGACCAATTCACCCCTCCACTTT. Translating it yields CASRTDRTNSPLHF.

This sequence joins TRBV5-1 and TRBJ1-2; perhaps TRBD1 as D (5 bases). The CDR3 runs to 15 residues. CDR1 is SGHRS, CDR2 YFSETQ, per germline. The V end was cut by 0 bases, the J end by 6 bases, with 15 bases between. The CDR3: CASSLGAGSRDGYTF. The CDR3 DNA is TGCGCCAGCAGCTTGGGGGCAGGGAGCAGGGATGGCTACACCTTC.

V and J are TRBV10-1 and TRBJ1-3; 7 positions match TRBD1. CDR1 is WNHNN, CDR2 SYGVQD, per germline (reference sequence). With V trimmed by 6 bases and J by 4 bases, 6 bases remained unmatched. This CDR3 contains 14 residues. The CDR3 protein is CASSRDRRGNTIYF. The CDR3, as DNA: TGCGCCAGCAGCCGGGACAGAAGAGGAAACACCATATATTTT.

The CDR3 spells CASSFPNTDTQYF. CDR3 nucleotide sequence: TGTGCCAGCAGCTTCCCTAACACAGATACGCAGTATTTT. The rearrangement uses TRBV11-2 and TRBJ2-3; D unresolved. Germline lookup yields CDR1 SGHAT and CDR2 FQNNGV. The V end lost 3 bases, the J end lost 2 bases, and 6 bases lay between the germline ends. The CDR3 is made up of 13 amino acids.

The chain combines TRBV11-2 with TRBJ2-6, with 11 bases aligning to TRBD2. J was trimmed by 4 bases and V by 1 base; bases with no gene match: 9. The CDR3 runs 19 residues. The germline V gene has CDR1 SGHAT and CDR2 FQNNGV. CDR3 protein: CASSLGLAGGAGGANVLTF. DNA of the CDR3: TGTGCCAGCAGCTTAGGGCTAGCGGGGGGTGCCGGAGGGGCCAACGTCCTGACTTTC.

V is TRBV5-1 and J is TRBJ2-1; D might be TRBD1 or TRBD2, each matching 5 bases. This CDR3 comprises 16 residues. Per the germline V gene, CDR1 is SGHRS and CDR2 is YFSETQ. Trimming took 0 bases from V and 2 from J, leaving 12 bases between them. CDR3 bases: TGCGCCAGCAGCTTGGTCACGGGGCACACCTACAATGAGCAGTTCTTC. Its translation: CASSLVTGHTYNEQFF.

V usage is TRBV18 and J usage is TRBJ2-5; 9 nucleotides agree with TRBD2. Germline trimming cut 1 base from V and 1 base from J; bases unmatched to any gene: 4. This CDR3 is built from 16 residues. Germline CDR1 reads KGHSH; CDR2 reads LQKENI. The CDR3 sequence is CASSPLAGVSQETQYF. CDR3 nucleotides: TGTGCCAGCTCACCACTAGCGGGGGTCAGCCAAGAGACCCAGTACTTC.

The chain joins TRBV7-2 to TRBJ1-1; D remains unclear. Germline assignment: CDR1 SGHTA and CDR2 FQGNSA. This CDR3 spans 13 amino acids. Deletions cut 4 bases from V and 1 base from J, with 7 bases between. CDR3 nucleotides: TGTGCCAGCAGCTCCGGACGGAACACTGAAGCTTTCTTT. Protein: CASSSGRNTEAFF.

V and J are TRBV20-1 and TRBJ2-7, with a tentative D call TRBD2 (6 bases). Per germline, CDR1 DFQATT and CDR2 SNEGSKA (reference sequence). Trimming cost V 5 bases and J 5 bases, with 10 bases left between them. This CDR3 contains 11 residues. CDR3 in amino acids: CSAPGRNEQYF. CDR3 nucleotide sequence: TGCAGTGCTCCAGGGAGGAACGAGCAGTACTTC.

This clone was detected once. V and J are TRBV7-6 and TRBJ2-3, with 8 bases lining up with TRBD1. The CDR3 has 16 residues. The V gene end was trimmed by 0 bases and the J gene end by 3 bases; junction bases not matched to a gene: 5. Germline assignment: CDR1 SGHVS and CDR2 FNYEAQ. CDR3 residues: CASSLAAGGGTDTQYF. In DNA, the CDR3 is TGTGCCAGCAGCTTAGCGGCAGGGGGCGGGACAGATACGCAGTATTTT.

The V gene is TRBV18, the J gene TRBJ2-6, with D perhaps matching TRBD1 or TRBD2 (5 bases each). V lost 2 bases and J 2 bases, leaving 22 bases between the germline ends. Per germline, CDR1 KGHSH and CDR2 LQKENI. This CDR3 contains 20 residues. In DNA, the CDR3 is TGTGCCAGCTCACCAATCGGGGCGGGCCAGTTTAGGACTGGGGCCAACGTCCTGACTTTC. Its protein product is CASSPIGAGQFRTGANVLTF. The complete variable domain, with remaining parts taken from reference TRBV18 and TRBJ2-6, reads NAGVMQNPRHLVRRRGQEARLRCSPMKGHSHVYWYRQLPEEGLKFMVYLQKENIIDESGMPKERFSAEFPKEGPSILRIQQVVRGDSAAYFCASSPIGAGQFRTGANVLTFGAGSRLTVL.

The chain carries TRBV15 and TRBJ2-1, with D perhaps matching TRBD2 (5 bases). Germline CDR1 is LNHNV and CDR2 is YYDKDF (reference sequence). The CDR3 consists of 13 residues. Trimming left V 6 bases short and J 6 bases short, with 12 bases between. The CDR3 reads CATSSNEGNEQFF. CDR3 in DNA: TGTGCCACCAGTAGTAACGAGGGCAATGAGCAGTTCTTC.

The V gene is TRBV5-1, the J gene TRBJ2-3; D not certain. Germline values: CDR1 SGHRS, CDR2 YFSETQ. The CDR3 is made up of 16 amino acids. V lost 4 bases to trimming and J lost 1 base, with 16 bases between them. This CDR3 reads CASSLSTTPGTDTQYF. CDR3 in DNA: TGCGCCAGCAGCCTGTCGACAACCCCCGGCACAGATACGCAGTATTTT. Drawing the rest from reference TRBV5-1 and TRBJ2-3, the complete variable domain is KAGVTQTPRYLIKTRGQQVTLSCSPISGHRSVSWYQQTPGQGLQFLFEYFSETQRNKGNFPGRFSGRQFSNSRSEMNVSTLELGDSALYLCASSLSTTPGTDTQYFGPGTRLTVL.

The rearrangement links TRBV19 to TRBJ2-1; 12 nucleotides line up with TRBD1. The CDR3 loop spans 16 amino acids. The germline gives CDR1 LNHDA, CDR2 SQIVND (reference sequence). J lost 6 bases, V lost 9 bases, and 12 bases had no gene match. The chain's CDR3 is CASRLWGQGAGNEQFF. The CDR3 DNA reads as TGTGCCAGCCGACTGTGGGGACAGGGGGCTGGCAATGAGCAGTTCTTC.

The gene calls are TRBV11-1 and TRBJ2-2; D is perhaps TRBD2 (6 bases). V was cut by 3 bases and J by 7 bases, with 15 bases left in between. Germline CDR1 is SGHAT and CDR2 is FQDESV (reference sequence). The CDR3 loop spans 15 amino acids. CDR3 DNA: TGTGCCAGCAGCTTCGGGGGATACCGTAGCGGGGAGCTGTTTTTT. This sequence encodes CASSFGGYRSGELFF.

This clone was observed once. The chain couples TRBV7-8 to TRBJ2-5; 11 bases are a match to TRBD2. Germline values: CDR1 SGHVS, CDR2 FQNEAQ. J was trimmed by 5 bases and V by 5 bases; bases with no gene match: 10. The CDR3 is 16 amino acids. DNA of the CDR3: TGTGCCAGCAGCCCCATTAGCGGGGGGGCTGGGGAGACCCAGTACTTC. It specifies CASSPISGGAGETQYF.

The J gene is TRBJ2-7, the V gene TRBV19; D may be TRBD1 or TRBD2 (6 bases each). The CDR3 covers 15 residues. V gave up 5 bases and J gave up 1 base, with 15 bases separating them. The germline V gene has CDR1 LNHDA and CDR2 SQIVND (reference sequence). The CDR3 DNA reads as TGTGCCAGTAGTGGACAGTCGGGGGCATCCTACGAGCAGTACTTC. It specifies CASSGQSGASYEQYF.

This clone was counted a single time. A junction end diverges from the germline sequence, so it may reflect a read error. This sequence joins TRBV6-6 and TRBJ1-6, with TRBD1 as a possible D gene (5 bases). This CDR3 spans 15 amino acids. From germline, CDR1 is MNHNY and CDR2 SVGAGI (reference sequence). CDR3 loop: CASNSRGTYNSPPHF. In nucleotides, the CDR3 is TGTGCCAGCAACTCAAGGGGCACCTATAATTCACCCCCCCACTTT.

The V and J genes are TRBV6-1 and TRBJ2-3; D is uncertain. The CDR3 is 16 residues long. The V end was cut by 2 bases, the J end by 0 bases, with 12 bases between. CDR1 and CDR2 (germline): MNHNS, SASEGT. This CDR3 is CASSESASVSTDTQYF. The CDR3 bases are TGTGCCAGCAGTGAATCGGCCTCCGTAAGCACAGATACGCAGTATTTT.

V and J are TRBV5-6 and TRBJ2-7; no firm D call. The V and J ends lost 4 bases and 5 bases respectively, with 7 bases between them. The CDR3 runs to 11 residues. Germline CDR1 and CDR2: SGHDT and YYEEEE. The CDR3 coding sequence is TGTGCCAGCAGCCTTGCGAACGAGCAGTACTTC. Amino acids: CASSLANEQYF.